Each of the 17 T cell receptor beta chains below was sequenced from the same sample in a study of CD8 T cells in Susac syndrome. RNA, at about 0.45 to 1 ug, was reverse transcribed with random hexamers. Using its own MiXCR run on the immunoSEQ multiplex PCR reads, TCRdb lists one record per CDR3 protein. Here the sample spans almost 450,000 distinct CDR3 sequences, around 85% being singletons. The sample taken for sequencing was CD8+ T cells from PBMCs. The source is a human donor with multiple sclerosis.

This chain joins TRBV6-4 and TRBJ1-2, with 7 nucleotides matching TRBD1. The CDR3 spans 13 residues. Germline lookup yields CDR1 MRHNA and CDR2 SNTAGT. V was clipped by 6 bases and J by 2 bases; unmatched bases: 3. Here the CDR3 DNA reads TGTGCCAGCAGGGAGACAGGGAACTATGGCTACACCTTC. Translated: CASRETGNYGYTF.

The V gene is TRBV10-3, the J gene TRBJ2-1; a weak D match, TRBD1 (6 bases). V was clipped by 2 bases and J by 4 bases, with 9 bases between them. Germline-derived CDR1 and CDR2 are ENHRY and SYGVKD. The CDR3 extends over 14 amino acids. In nucleotides, the CDR3 is TGTGCCATCAGTGAGGCGGACAGATACAATGAGCAGTTCTTC. It yields the protein CAISEADRYNEQFF.

The chain has TRBV4-1 and TRBJ2-7; TRBD2 matches 8 bases. V was clipped by 3 bases and J by 2 bases; unmatched bases: 12. The CDR3 is 17 amino acids. Germline V lookup: CDR1 MGHRA, CDR2 YSYEKL. For the CDR3, the DNA is TGCGCCAGCAGCCAGCCACCGGGACTAGGAACCCCCTACGAGCAGTACTTC. Amino acids: CASSQPPGLGTPYEQYF.

The chain is built from TRBV6-2 or TRBV6-3 and TRBJ2-2; 10 bases line up with TRBD2. Germline V lookup: CDR1 MNHEY, CDR2 SVGEGT. This CDR3 has 14 amino acids. Trimming cost V 6 bases and J 7 bases; bases outside gene matches: 5. The CDR3 coding sequence is TGTGCCAGCAGCTCGGGACTAGCGAGCGGGGAGCTGTTTTTT. This sequence encodes CASSSGLASGELFF.

The rearrangement links TRBV6-1 to TRBJ2-7; 10 nucleotides line up with TRBD1. V shed 4 bases and J 6 bases; nucleotides not matched to a gene: 9. Looked up from germline, CDR1 is MNHNS and CDR2 is SASEGT. The CDR3 is made up of 15 amino acids. CDR3 amino acids: CASSATGGVRGEQYF. The CDR3, as DNA: TGTGCCAGCAGTGCGACAGGGGGCGTGAGAGGCGAGCAGTACTTC.

The genes are TRBV27 and TRBJ2-2, with 10 positions matching TRBD2. Germline assignment: CDR1 MNHEY and CDR2 SMNVEV (reference sequence). V dropped 4 bases and J dropped 8; count of bases not matched to a gene: 10. The CDR3 is 16 residues long. CDR3 loop: CASSYGTSESPGELFF. The CDR3 region has the DNA TGTGCCAGCAGTTATGGGACTAGCGAAAGCCCGGGGGAGCTGTTTTTT.

V and J are TRBV4-1 and TRBJ2-7; 7 bases match TRBD1. V shed 2 bases, J shed 4 bases, and the junction held 2 bases outside the gene matches. Germline CDR1 and CDR2: MGHRA and YSYEKL. The CDR3 is 13 amino acids. Here the CDR3 reads CASSQQQGYEQYF. The CDR3 coding sequence is TGCGCCAGCAGCCAACAACAGGGGTACGAGCAGTACTTC.

The V gene is TRBV2, the J gene TRBJ2-3; TRBD2 might be the D (6 bases). The CDR3 is 15 residues long. V lost 4 bases to trimming and J lost 5 bases, with 16 bases between them. Germline CDR1 and CDR2: SNHLY and FYNNEI. The CDR3 nucleotides are TGTGCCAGCAGTGTGACCCTGGGACTCCAAGATACGCAGTATTTT. This sequence encodes CASSVTLGLQDTQYF.

The rearrangement uses TRBV25-1 and TRBJ1-1; tentative D call: TRBD1 (5 bases). Germline values: CDR1 MGHDK, CDR2 SYGVNS. The CDR3 consists of 14 residues. V dropped 4 bases and J dropped 8 bases, with 17 bases sitting between them. CDR3: CASSAGHLRSEAFF. Written as DNA, the CDR3 is TGTGCCAGCAGTGCAGGACACCTAAGGTCGGAAGCTTTCTTT.

This chain connects TRBV11-2 to TRBJ2-7, with D tentatively TRBD1 (7 bases). V lost 5 bases and J lost 4, with 15 bases in between. CDR1 and CDR2 from the germline V gene are SGHAT and FQNNGV. The CDR3 is 14 amino acids. CDR3 region: CASSPPGGPYEQYF. CDR3 nucleotides: TGTGCCAGCAGCCCCCCAGGGGGGCCTTACGAGCAGTACTTC.

The chain uses TRBV2 and TRBJ1-1; 8 nucleotides align to TRBD1. This CDR3 has 15 amino acids. Trimming cost V 3 bases and J 3 bases; bases outside gene matches: 6. Germline values: CDR1 SNHLY, CDR2 FYNNEI. CDR3 loop: CASSDPRDRYTEAFF. CDR3 DNA: TGTGCCAGCAGTGATCCCCGGGACAGGTACACTGAAGCTTTCTTT. The full variable domain, its missing parts supplied by reference TRBV2 and TRBJ1-1, is EPEVTQTPSHQVTQMGQEVILRCVPISNHLYFYWYRQILGQKVEFLVSFYNNEISEKSEIFDDQFSVERPDGSNFTLKIRSTKLEDSAMYFCASSDPRDRYTEAFFGQGTRLTVV.

This chain links TRBV28 with TRBJ2-7, with a possible D match to TRBD1 (5 bases). V lost 4 bases and J lost 0, with 22 bases in between. The CDR3 contains 18 residues. The germline CDR1 and CDR2 sequences are MDHEN and SYDVKM. The CDR3 DNA reads TGTGCCAGCAGTTCCCCGACAGCCAGAGCGTCTAGCTCCTACGAGCAGTACTTC. Its translation is CASSSPTARASSSYEQYF.

The CDR3 sequence: CAWSGGDRGNIQYF. CDR3 coding DNA: TGTGCCTGGAGCGGTGGGGACAGGGGAAACATTCAGTACTTC. The chain is built from TRBV30 and TRBJ2-4; 10 nucleotides align to TRBD1. Germline V gene sequence: CDR1 GTSNPN, CDR2 SVGIG (reference sequence). The CDR3 length is 14 residues. Trimming took 3 bases from V and 6 from J; bases not matched to a gene: 5.

This chain uses TRBV28 with TRBJ2-1, with 7 bases identical to TRBD1. The CDR3 consists of 14 residues. Germline loops: CDR1 MDHEN, CDR2 SYDVKM. V gave up 9 bases and J gave up 5 bases; unmatched junction bases: 10. The CDR3 protein is CARLDRDEHNEQFF. CDR3 coding DNA: TGTGCCAGATTAGACAGGGATGAACACAATGAGCAGTTCTTC.

The chain uses TRBV4-1 and TRBJ2-4; tentative D call: TRBD1 (5 bases). V was cut by 1 base and J by 0 bases, with 19 bases left in between. CDR3 length: 19 amino acids. The germline gives CDR1 MGHRA, CDR2 YSYEKL. CDR3 region: CASSQARLRGSLAKNIQYF. CDR3 nucleotides: TGCGCCAGCAGCCAAGCTAGGCTTAGGGGATCCCTAGCCAAAAACATTCAGTACTTC.

V and J are TRBV12-5 and TRBJ2-2; TRBD2 aligns across 11 bases. This CDR3 comprises 20 residues. J was trimmed by 0 bases and V by 0 bases; bases with no gene match: 9. CDR1 and CDR2 from the germline V gene are LGHNT and FRNRAP. CDR3 DNA sequence: TGTGCTAGTGGTTTGGTACTTGGACTAGCGGGTCCCCCGAACACCGGGGAGCTGTTTTTT. Amino acids: CASGLVLGLAGPPNTGELFF.

The rearrangement uses TRBV14 and TRBJ2-3; D perhaps matches TRBD2 (7 bases). This CDR3 is built from 14 residues. The germline V and J ends were trimmed by 5 bases and 4 bases, with 13 bases remaining between them. The germline V gene has CDR1 SGHDN and CDR2 FVKESK. The CDR3 nucleotides read TGTGCCAGCAGCGAGGGGGGGCGCGCAGATACGCAGTATTTT. Translated, it gives CASSEGGRADTQYF. The full variable domain, its missing parts supplied by reference TRBV14 and TRBJ2-3, is EAGVTQFPSHSVIEKGQTVTLRCDPISGHDNLYWYRRVMGKEIKFLLHFVKESKQDESGMPNNRFLAERTGGTYSTLKVQPAELEDSGVYFCASSEGGRADTQYFGPGTRLTVL.